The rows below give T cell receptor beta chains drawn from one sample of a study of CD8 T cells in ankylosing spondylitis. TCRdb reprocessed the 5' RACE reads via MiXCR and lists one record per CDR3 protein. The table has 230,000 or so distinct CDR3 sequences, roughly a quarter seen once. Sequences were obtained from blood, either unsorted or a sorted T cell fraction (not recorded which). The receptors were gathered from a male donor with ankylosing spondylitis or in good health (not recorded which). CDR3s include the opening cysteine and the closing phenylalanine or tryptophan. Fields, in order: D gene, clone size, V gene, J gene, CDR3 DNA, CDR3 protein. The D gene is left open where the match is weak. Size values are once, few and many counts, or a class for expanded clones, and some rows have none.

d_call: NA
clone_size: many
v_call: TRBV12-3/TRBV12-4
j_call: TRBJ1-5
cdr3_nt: TGTGCCAGCGGGATATGGGGGACCATTAGCAATCAGCCCCAGCATTTT
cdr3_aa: CASGIWGTISNQPQHF

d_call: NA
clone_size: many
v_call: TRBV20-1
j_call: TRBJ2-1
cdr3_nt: TGCAGTGCCGACCCGGGACACGGCTATGCCGATGAGCAGTTCTTC
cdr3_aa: CSADPGHGYADEQFF

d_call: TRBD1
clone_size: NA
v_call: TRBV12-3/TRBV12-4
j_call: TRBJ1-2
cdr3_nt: TGTGCCAGCAGTTTCAGGACAGGTTCCTATGGCTACACCTTC
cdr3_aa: CASSFRTGSYGYTF

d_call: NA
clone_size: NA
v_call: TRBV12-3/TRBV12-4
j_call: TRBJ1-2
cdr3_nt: TGTGCCAGCAGTTTGTTCATTAACTATGGCTACACCTTC
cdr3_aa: CASSLFINYGYTF

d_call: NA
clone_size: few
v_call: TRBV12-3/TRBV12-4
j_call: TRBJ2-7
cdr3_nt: TGTGCCAGCACCATGGGTCAAAAATCAACCTACGAGCAGTACTTC
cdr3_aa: CASTMGQKSTYEQYF

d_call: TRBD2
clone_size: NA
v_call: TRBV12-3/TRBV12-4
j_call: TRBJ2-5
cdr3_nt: TGTGCCAGCAGTTTGGCCGGGACTAGCGGGACCCAAGAGACCCAGTACTTC
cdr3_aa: CASSLAGTSGTQETQYF

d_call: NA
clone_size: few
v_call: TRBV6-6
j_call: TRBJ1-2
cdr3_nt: TGTGCCAGCAGTCTACTTTTCAGGGATGGCTACACCTTC
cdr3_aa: CASSLLFRDGYTF

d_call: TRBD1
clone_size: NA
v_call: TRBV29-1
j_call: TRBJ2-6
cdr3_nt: TGCAGCGTTGCCACACCGGGACAGGGGGGAGGGGCCAACGTCCTGACTTTC
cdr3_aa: CSVATPGQGGGANVLTF

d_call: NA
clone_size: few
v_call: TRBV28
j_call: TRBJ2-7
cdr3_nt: TGTGCCAGCAGTCAAACTAACGAGCAGTACTTC
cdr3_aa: CASSQTNEQYF

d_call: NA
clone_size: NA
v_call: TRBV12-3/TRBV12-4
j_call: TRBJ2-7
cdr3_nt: TGTGCCAGCAGTTTATTCGACCCCCTACACGAGCAGTACTTC
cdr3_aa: CASSLFDPLHEQYF

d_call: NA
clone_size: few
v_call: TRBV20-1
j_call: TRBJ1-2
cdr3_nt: TGCAGTCCGACCCACGACAATGGCTACACCTTC
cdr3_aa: CSPTHDNGYTF

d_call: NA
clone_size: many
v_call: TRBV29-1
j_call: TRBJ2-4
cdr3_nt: TGCAGCGTTGAAGATGAGGACCGGAGAGACATTCAGTACTTC
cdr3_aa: CSVEDEDRRDIQYF

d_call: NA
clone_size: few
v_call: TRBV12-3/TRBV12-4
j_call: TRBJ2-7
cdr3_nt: TGTGCCAGCATGGGGGGTGGAAACTCCTACGAGCAGTACTTC
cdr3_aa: CASMGGGNSYEQYF

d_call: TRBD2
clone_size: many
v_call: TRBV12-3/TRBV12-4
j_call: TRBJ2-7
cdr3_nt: TGTGCCAGCAGCTTCAGCGGGGGGGCCTACGAGCAGTACTTC
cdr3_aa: CASSFSGGAYEQYF

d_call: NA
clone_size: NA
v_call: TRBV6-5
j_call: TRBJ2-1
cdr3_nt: TGTGCCAGCAGTTATCCCGGTCGGGTAGAGGAGCAGTTCTTC
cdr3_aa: CASSYPGRVEEQFF

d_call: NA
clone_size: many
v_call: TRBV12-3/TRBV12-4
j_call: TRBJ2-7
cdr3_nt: TGTGCCAGCAGCCTTGATTACGAGCAGTACTTC
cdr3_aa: CASSLDYEQYF

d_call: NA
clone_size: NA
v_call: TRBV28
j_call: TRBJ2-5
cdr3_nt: TGTGCCAGCAGCCCGGCGGGCCTTCAAGAGACCCAGTACTTC
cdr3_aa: CASSPAGLQETQYF

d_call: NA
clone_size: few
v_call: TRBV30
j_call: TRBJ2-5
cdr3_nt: TGTGCCTGGGGACACAGGGAAGAGACCCAGTACTTC
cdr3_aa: CAWGHREETQYF

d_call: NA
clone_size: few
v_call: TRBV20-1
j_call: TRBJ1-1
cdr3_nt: TGCAGTGCTAGGGACAGAGACATGAACACTGAAGCTTTCTTT
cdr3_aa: CSARDRDMNTEAFF

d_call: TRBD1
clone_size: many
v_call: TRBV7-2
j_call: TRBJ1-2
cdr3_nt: TGTGCCAGCAGCTCCCGACAGGGAGTAGGCTACACCTTC
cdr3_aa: CASSSRQGVGYTF

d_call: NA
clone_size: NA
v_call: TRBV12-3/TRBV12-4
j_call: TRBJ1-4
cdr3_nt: TGTGCCAGCAGTTTAGAGGGTTACAAACTGTTTTTT
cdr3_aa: CASSLEGYKLFF

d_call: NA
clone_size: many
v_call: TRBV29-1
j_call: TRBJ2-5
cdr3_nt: TGCAGCGTCACGATGGGGCCGGCCCGCGAGACCCAGTACTTC
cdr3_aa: CSVTMGPARETQYF

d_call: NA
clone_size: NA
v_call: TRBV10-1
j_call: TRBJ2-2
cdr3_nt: TGCGCCAGCTCTCCTTTTTTCACCGGGGAGCTGTTTTTT
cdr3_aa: CASSPFFTGELFF

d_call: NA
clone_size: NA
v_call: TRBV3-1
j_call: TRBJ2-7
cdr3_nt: TGTGCCAGCAGCCGCTTGGGAAGCGAGCAGTACTTC
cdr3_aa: CASSRLGSEQYF

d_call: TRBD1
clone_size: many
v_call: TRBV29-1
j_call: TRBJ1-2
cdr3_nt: TGCAGCGTTGAAGGGGGGACAGGGGGCAACTATGGCTACACCTTC
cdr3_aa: CSVEGGTGGNYGYTF

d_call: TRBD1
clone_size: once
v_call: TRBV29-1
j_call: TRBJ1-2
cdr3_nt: TGCAGCGTTGAAGGACAGGGGGCTTATGGCTACACCTTC
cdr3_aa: CSVEGQGAYGYTF